Listed below are T cell receptor beta chains from one sample, sequenced in a study of blood T cell repertoires in COVID-19. Here immunoSEQ multiplex PCR was the method, and the copy in TCRdb shows in-frame clones only, minus some. Of over 250,000 clones detected, roughly 87% appear once; the ten largest clones hold roughly 13%. The sequenced sample was peripheral blood. These receptors came from a human donor in a cohort sampled during active COVID-19. Each CDR3 is given without its conserved first and last residue. Size is omitted from some rows. Given values are once, few, many or a class for expanded clones.

V	J	size	CDR3
TRBV6-4	TRBJ2-7	once	ASSDRGRGPWEQY
TRBV11-2	TRBJ1-2	NA	ASSLEGGSRHGYT
TRBV3-1/TRBV3-2	TRBJ2-2	once	ASSRLATTGELF
TRBV3-1/TRBV3-2	TRBJ2-7	NA	ASSPPYEQY
TRBV20-1	TRBJ2-7	NA	SASDSYEQY
TRBV2	TRBJ1-1	NA	ASSGSSRNTEAF
TRBV10-3	TRBJ2-3	NA	AISEATTGDTQY
TRBV6-5	TRBJ2-7	once	ASSYLPLEGYEQY
TRBV6-5	TRBJ1-5	NA	ASSRDRINQPQH
TRBV5-1	TRBJ2-1	NA	ASSPSGLVAYNEQF
TRBV5-1	TRBJ2-1	NA	ASSPGTAENEQF
TRBV18	TRBJ1-6	few	ASSAGVNSPLH
TRBV12-3/TRBV12-4	TRBJ1-6	once	ASRPSSNSPLH
TRBV10-3	TRBJ2-1	once	ASRTSGSYNEQF
TRBV25-1	TRBJ1-4	NA	ASSDMPSSEKLF
TRBV24-1	TRBJ2-5	NA	ATSDPGSAEETQY
TRBV4-3	TRBJ1-3	NA	ASSQDRSSSGTIY
TRBV2	TRBJ1-3	NA	ATKPRSSGNTIY
TRBV5-5	TRBJ1-1	NA	ASSPTMNTEAF
TRBV6-6	TRBJ1-1	NA	ASSPGGLTGTGGLNTEAF